These 21 T cell receptor beta chains came from one sample sequenced in a study of blood T cell repertoires in COVID-19. Libraries were prepared by immunoSEQ multiplex PCR; TCRdb keeps only in-frame clonotypes and omits some of them. The data show about 360,000 clones, with about 90% seen just once and roughly 2% held by the top ten. The sample comprised PBMCs or T cells enriched from blood (not recorded which). The source of these receptors is a man in his forties or fifties in a cohort exposed to, infected with or recovered from COVID-19 (not recorded which).

This sequence joins TRBV7-9 and TRBJ2-1; D is uncertain. Germline lookup yields CDR1 SEHNR and CDR2 FQNEAQ (reference sequence). V was trimmed by 5 bases and J by 0 bases, leaving 8 bases between them. The CDR3 totals 14 residues. The CDR3, as DNA: TGTGCCAGCAGCCAGGCCGGCTCCTACAATGAGCAGTTCTTC. This translates into CASSQAGSYNEQFF.

This clone was seen once. The J gene is TRBJ2-1, the V gene TRBV30; 10 positions match TRBD2. Germline V CDR1 and CDR2: GTSNPN, SVGIG (reference sequence). The CDR3 extends over 14 amino acids. The ends lost 5 bases at V and 4 bases at J; junction bases unmatched: 5. CDR3 sequence: CAWSGTSVYNEQFF. CDR3 bases: TGTGCCTGGTCGGGGACTAGCGTTTACAATGAGCAGTTCTTC. The complete variable domain, with remaining parts taken from reference TRBV30 and TRBJ2-1, reads SQTIHQWPATLVQPVGSPLSLECTVEGTSNPNLYWYRQAAGRGLQLLFYSVGIGQISSEVPQNLSASRPQDRQFILSSKKLLLSDSGFYLCAWSGTSVYNEQFFGPGTRLTVL.

The chain has TRBV10-3 and TRBJ2-1; no clear D. The V end was cut by 0 bases, the J end by 0 bases, with 9 bases between. The CDR3 consists of 16 residues. CDR1 and CDR2 (germline): ENHRY, SYGVKD. This CDR3 is CAISESAPNSYNEQFF. CDR3 in DNA: TGTGCCATCAGTGAGTCGGCTCCCAACTCCTACAATGAGCAGTTCTTC.

The chain carries TRBV20-1 and TRBJ1-2; D gene uncertain. CDR3 length equals 15 residues. From germline, CDR1 is DFQATT and CDR2 SNEGSKA (reference sequence). Trimming left V 3 bases short and J 0 bases short, with 14 bases between. CDR3 sequence: CSASTAGSSNYGYTF. CDR3 bases: TGCAGTGCTAGTACAGCTGGGAGCTCTAACTATGGCTACACCTTC.

The chain has TRBV29-1 and TRBJ1-3, with 9 bases fitting TRBD1. This CDR3 has 14 residues. CDR1 is SQVTM and CDR2 is ANQGSEA in the germline V gene. Trimming took 4 bases from V and 2 from J; bases not matched to a gene: 3. CDR3 sequence reads: CSVGRQGAGNTIYF. In DNA, the CDR3 is TGCAGCGTTGGGCGACAGGGGGCTGGAAACACCATATATTTT.

This chain links TRBV6-5 with TRBJ2-7, with D unclear. Germline V CDR1 and CDR2: MNHEY, SVGAGI. Trimming shortened V by 0 bases and J by 2 bases, and 8 bases separated the two germline ends. This CDR3 has 14 residues. The CDR3 DNA sequence: TGTGCCAGCAGTTACTCCACTACTACCTACGAGCAGTACTTC. Residues: CASSYSTTTYEQYF.

The chain uses TRBV28 and TRBJ1-2, with 7 bases aligning to TRBD1. Germline CDR1 MDHEN, CDR2 SYDVKM. The J segment lost 7 bases and the V segment lost 3 bases, leaving 5 bases of the junction unmatched. This CDR3 is 13 amino acids long. The DNA for the CDR3 is TGTGCCAGCAGTTTCAGAGACAGGGCTGGCTACACCTTC. It yields the protein CASSFRDRAGYTF.

J is TRBJ2-1 and V is TRBV18; TRBD2 aligns across 10 bases. The CDR3 has 16 amino acids. Germline assignment: CDR1 KGHSH and CDR2 LQKENI. V dropped 4 bases and J dropped 8; count of bases not matched to a gene: 11. This CDR3 is CASSLSAGGLGDEQFF. CDR3 DNA sequence: TGTGCCAGCTCACTTTCAGCGGGAGGGCTTGGCGATGAGCAGTTCTTC.

The chain employs TRBV14 and TRBJ1-6; 7 positions agree with TRBD1. There are 15 residues in the CDR3. V shed 4 bases, J shed 10 bases, and the junction held 10 bases outside the gene matches. CDR1 is SGHDN, CDR2 FVKESK, per germline. CDR3 coding DNA: TGTGCCAGCAGCCCTAGACAGGGCGCGGGGTCACCCCTCCACTTT. This translates into CASSPRQGAGSPLHF.

This chain links TRBV11-2 with TRBJ1-5; D is unclear. In germline, CDR1 is SGHAT, CDR2 FQNNGV. V was trimmed by 1 base and J by 6 bases, leaving 7 bases between them. The CDR3 spans 13 residues. CDR3 loop: CASSLGWSQPQHF. The DNA of the CDR3 is TGTGCCAGCAGCTTAGGGTGGAGTCAGCCCCAGCATTTT.

This chain joins TRBV6-5 and TRBJ2-7; D gene unclear. CDR1 is MNHEY and CDR2 is SVGAGI in the germline V gene. This CDR3 has 12 residues. Deletions cut 8 bases from V and 0 bases from J, with 8 bases between. CDR3 nucleotides: TGTGCCAGCGGGCCGAGCTCCTACGAGCAGTACTTC. This translates into CASGPSSYEQYF.

V is TRBV6-4 and J is TRBJ1-2; weak D call: TRBD1 (5 bases). Per germline, CDR1 MRHNA and CDR2 SNTAGT. The CDR3 is made up of 13 amino acids. Trimming removed 2 bases at V and 5 bases at J, with 9 bases between. CDR3 loop: CASSDGAGYGYTF. CDR3 sequence (DNA): TGTGCCAGCAGTGACGGGGCAGGGTATGGCTACACCTTC.

The chain employs TRBV28 and TRBJ1-2; TRBD1 matches at 8 bases. Germline values: CDR1 MDHEN, CDR2 SYDVKM. The V and J ends lost 6 bases and 4 bases, in that order; junction bases with no gene match: 10. This CDR3 is 15 amino acids long. The CDR3 bases are TGTGCCAGCAGAAACCCGAGCAGGGGGCCCTATGGCTACACCTTC. Amino acid sequence: CASRNPSRGPYGYTF.

This clone was seen a few times. The chain has TRBV7-8 and TRBJ1-2; 7 positions agree with TRBD1. This CDR3 has 15 amino acids. The V and J ends lost 0 bases and 2 bases, in that order; junction bases with no gene match: 3. CDR1 is SGHVS, CDR2 FQNEAQ, per germline. CDR3 residues: CASSLAGGTNYGYTF. The CDR3 region has the DNA TGTGCCAGCAGCTTAGCAGGGGGCACGAACTATGGCTACACCTTC.

The chain joins TRBV7-3 to TRBJ2-1; 10 bases fit TRBD2. V was pared by 5 bases and J by 7 bases, with 5 bases of the junction left unmatched. The CDR3 has 14 residues. CDR1 is SGHTA and CDR2 is FQGTGA in the germline V gene. CDR3 bases: TGTGCCAGCAGCCCTAGCGGGAGTTTAAATGAGCAGTTCTTC. Translating it yields CASSPSGSLNEQFF.

The V and J genes are TRBV5-1 and TRBJ2-5; TRBD2 matches at 10 bases. The CDR3 runs 15 residues. The V segment lost 5 bases and the J segment 5 bases; nucleotides outside the gene matches: 9. The germline CDR1 and CDR2 sequences are SGHRS and YFSETQ. The CDR3, as DNA: TGCGCCAGCAGTTCTAGCGGGAGCTATGAGGAGACCCAGTACTTC. Translation gives CASSSSGSYEETQYF.

J is TRBJ1-1 and V is TRBV6-6; D remains ambiguous. This CDR3 is built from 13 residues. Germline-derived CDR1 and CDR2 are MNHNY and SVGAGI (reference sequence). V was pared by 6 bases and J by 5 bases, with 13 bases between. The CDR3 here is CASRREVGTEAFF. The CDR3 DNA follows: TGTGCCAGCAGAAGGGAGGTTGGGACTGAAGCTTTCTTT.

The genes are TRBV6-5 and TRBJ2-7; D gene uncertain. Trimming left V 6 bases short and J 5 bases short, with 11 bases between. CDR1 and CDR2 (germline): MNHEY, SVGAGI. The CDR3 consists of 12 residues. The CDR3 nucleotides read TGTGCCAGCAGACCCATGGCCCACGAGCAGTACTTC. Translated, it gives CASRPMAHEQYF.

This chain joins TRBV30 and TRBJ2-1, with 8 nucleotides matching TRBD2. V dropped 4 bases and J dropped 8; count of bases not matched to a gene: 10. Germline V gives CDR1 GTSNPN, CDR2 SVGIG (reference sequence). The CDR3 spans 14 residues. The CDR3 nucleotides read TGTGCCTGGATTAAACAGCGGGAGTCTCATGAGCAGTTCTTC. This encodes CAWIKQRESHEQFF.

The gene calls are TRBV30 and TRBJ2-7, with D perhaps TRBD1 (5 bases). The CDR3 contains 11 residues. Trimming stripped 4 bases from V and 5 bases from J, with 9 bases between. Germline V gene sequence: CDR1 GTSNPN, CDR2 SVGIG (reference sequence). CDR3 amino acids: CAWTGADEQYF. The CDR3 DNA reads TGTGCCTGGACTGGGGCCGACGAGCAGTACTTC.

The chain uses TRBV6-5 and TRBJ2-1; perhaps TRBD1 as D (6 bases). The CDR3 is made up of 16 amino acids. V was clipped by 0 bases and J by 6 bases, with 15 bases between them. Germline V gene data show CDR1 as MNHEY and CDR2 as SVGAGI. DNA for the CDR3: TGTGCCAGCAGTTACTCCGGGACACATAATACCAATGAGCAGTTCTTC. This encodes CASSYSGTHNTNEQFF.